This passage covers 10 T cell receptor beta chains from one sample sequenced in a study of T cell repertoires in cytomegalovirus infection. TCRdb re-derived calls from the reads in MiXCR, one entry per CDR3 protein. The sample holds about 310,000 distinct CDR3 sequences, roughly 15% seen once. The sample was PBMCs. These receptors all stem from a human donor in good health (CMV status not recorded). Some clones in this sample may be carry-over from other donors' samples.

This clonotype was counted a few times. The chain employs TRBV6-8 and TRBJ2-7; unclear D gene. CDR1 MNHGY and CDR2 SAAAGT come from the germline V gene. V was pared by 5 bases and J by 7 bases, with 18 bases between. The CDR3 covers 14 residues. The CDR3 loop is CASSRVVNSREQYF. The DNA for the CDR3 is TGTGCCAGCAGTAGGGTGGTCAATTCTAGGGAGCAGTACTTC.

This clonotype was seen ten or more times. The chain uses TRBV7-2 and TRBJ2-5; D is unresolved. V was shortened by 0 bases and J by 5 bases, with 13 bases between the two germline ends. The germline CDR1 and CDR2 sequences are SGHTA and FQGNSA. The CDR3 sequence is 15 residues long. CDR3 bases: TGTGCCAGCAGCTTAGCGAGCAGTTCTCAGGAGACCCAGTACTTC. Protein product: CASSLASSSQETQYF.

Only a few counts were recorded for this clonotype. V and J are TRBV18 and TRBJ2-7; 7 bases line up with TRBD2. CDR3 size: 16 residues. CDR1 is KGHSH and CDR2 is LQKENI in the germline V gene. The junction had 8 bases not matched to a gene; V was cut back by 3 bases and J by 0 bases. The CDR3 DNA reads TGTGCCAGCTCACCCCAGCAAGCGGGGAGCTCCTACGAGCAGTACTTC. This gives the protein CASSPQQAGSSYEQYF.

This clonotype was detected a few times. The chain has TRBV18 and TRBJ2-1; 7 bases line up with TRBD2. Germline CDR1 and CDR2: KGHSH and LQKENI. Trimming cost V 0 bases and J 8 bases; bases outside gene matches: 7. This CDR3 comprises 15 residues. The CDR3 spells CASSPPGRGSDEQFF. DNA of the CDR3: TGTGCCAGCTCACCACCTGGGAGGGGCTCGGATGAGCAGTTCTTC.

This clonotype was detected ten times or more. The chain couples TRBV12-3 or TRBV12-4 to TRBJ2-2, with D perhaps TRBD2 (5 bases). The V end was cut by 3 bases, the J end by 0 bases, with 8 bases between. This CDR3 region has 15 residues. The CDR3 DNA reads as TGTGCCAGCAGTTTCCGAGGGTCGAACACCGGGGAGCTGTTTTTT. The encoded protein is CASSFRGSNTGELFF.

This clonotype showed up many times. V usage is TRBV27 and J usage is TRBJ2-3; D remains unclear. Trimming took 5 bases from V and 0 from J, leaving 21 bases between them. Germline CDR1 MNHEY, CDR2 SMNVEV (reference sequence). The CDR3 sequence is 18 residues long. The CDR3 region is CASSPHWAFGDSTDTQYF. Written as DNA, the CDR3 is TGTGCCAGCAGTCCACATTGGGCGTTTGGCGATAGCACAGATACGCAGTATTTT.

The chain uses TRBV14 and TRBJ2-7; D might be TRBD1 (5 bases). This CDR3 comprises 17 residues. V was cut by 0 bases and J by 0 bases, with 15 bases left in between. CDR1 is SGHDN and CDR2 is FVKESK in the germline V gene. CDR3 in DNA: TGTGCCAGCAGCCAAGATCCGGTAAGGGGCAGCTCCTACGAGCAGTACTTC. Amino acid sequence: CASSQDPVRGSSYEQYF.

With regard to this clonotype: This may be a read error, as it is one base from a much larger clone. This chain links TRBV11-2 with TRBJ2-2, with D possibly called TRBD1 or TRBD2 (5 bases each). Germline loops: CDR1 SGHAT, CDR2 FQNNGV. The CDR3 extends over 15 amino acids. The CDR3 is CASSFGGWGTGELLF. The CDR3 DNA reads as TGTGCCAGCAGCTTTGGGGGATGGGGCACCGGGGAGCTGCTTTTT.

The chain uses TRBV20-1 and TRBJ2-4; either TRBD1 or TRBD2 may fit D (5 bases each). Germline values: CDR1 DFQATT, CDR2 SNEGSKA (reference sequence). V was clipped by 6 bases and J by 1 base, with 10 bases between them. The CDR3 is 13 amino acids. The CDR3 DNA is TGCAGTGCCGGGGCAGGGGCCAAAAACATTCAGTACTTC. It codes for CSAGAGAKNIQYF.

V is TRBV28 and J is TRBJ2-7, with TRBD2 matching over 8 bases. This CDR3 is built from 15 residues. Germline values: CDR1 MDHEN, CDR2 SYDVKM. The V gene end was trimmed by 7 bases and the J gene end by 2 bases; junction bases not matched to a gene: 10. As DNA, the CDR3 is TGTGCCAGCACCACTTGGCGGGGGGCCCCCTACGAGCAGTACTTC. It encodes CASTTWRGAPYEQYF.